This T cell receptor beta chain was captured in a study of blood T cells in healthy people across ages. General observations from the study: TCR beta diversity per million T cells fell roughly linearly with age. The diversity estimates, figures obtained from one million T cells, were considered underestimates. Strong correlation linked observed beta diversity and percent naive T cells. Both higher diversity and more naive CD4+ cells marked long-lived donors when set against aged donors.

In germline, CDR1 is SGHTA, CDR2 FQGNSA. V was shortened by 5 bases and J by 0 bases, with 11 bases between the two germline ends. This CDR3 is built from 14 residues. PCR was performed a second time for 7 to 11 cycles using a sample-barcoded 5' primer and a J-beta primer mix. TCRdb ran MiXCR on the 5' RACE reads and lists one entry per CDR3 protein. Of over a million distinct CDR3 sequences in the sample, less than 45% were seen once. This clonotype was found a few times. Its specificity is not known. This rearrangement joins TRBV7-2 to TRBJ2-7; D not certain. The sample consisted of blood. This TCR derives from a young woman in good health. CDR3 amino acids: CASSNSRSSYEQYF. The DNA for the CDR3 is TGTGCCAGCAGCAACTCCCGTTCCTCCTACGAGCAGTACTTC.